This is a list of T cell receptor beta chains from one sample in a study of neurological immune-mediated disorders. A single record per CDR3 protein comes from TCRdb applying MiXCR to the 5' RACE reads. The top ten hold roughly 2.4% of the sample, which has around 66,000 distinct CDR3 sequences, under 5.5% seen once. The sample consisted of PBMCs. These receptors were obtained from a woman aged 70-85 years with multiple sclerosis. The CDR3 runs from the conserved cysteine through the conserved F or W. A D gene is named only where the DNA matches it firmly. The size entry gives once, few, many, or a class for an expanded clone.

v_call	clone_size	d_call	cdr3_length	j_call	cdr3_nt	cdr3_aa
TRBV20-1	many	NA	16	TRBJ1-5	TGCAGTGCTAGTCCCCAGGGTATGATAAGCAATCAGCCCCAGCATTTT	CSASPQGMISNQPQHF
TRBV20-1	many	TRBD2	13	TRBJ2-7	TGCAGTGCTAGGTACAGCGGGAGTAACGAGCAGTACTTC	CSARYSGSNEQYF
TRBV28	few	NA	13	TRBJ1-2	TGTGCCAGCAGATGGACTTCCAACTATGGCTACACCTTC	CASRWTSNYGYTF
TRBV5-8	many	NA	14	TRBJ1-4	TGTGCCAGCCGAAGAGGGGGGCTTGGTGAAAAACTGTTTTTT	CASRRGGLGEKLFF
TRBV14	many	TRBD2	15	TRBJ2-1	TGTGCCAGCAGCCAAGACTTAGTGACTAGCGGGGTTCAGTTCTTC	CASSQDLVTSGVQFF
TRBV7-2	many	TRBD1	17	TRBJ2-2	TGTGCCAGCAGCTTAGTGGGACAGGGCGCGATCGCCGGGGAGCTGTTTTTT	CASSLVGQGAIAGELFF
TRBV20-1	many	NA	12	TRBJ2-7	TGCAGTGCCAGACCCTTTACCTACGAGCAGTACTTC	CSARPFTYEQYF
TRBV7-2	many	NA	12	TRBJ2-7	TGTGCCAGCACCTTAGGGGGAGACGAGCAGTACTTC	CASTLGGDEQYF
TRBV5-6	many	NA	13	TRBJ2-1	TGTGCCAGCACCCCCCGGTCGTCGGGGAAGCAGTTCTTC	CASTPRSSGKQFF
TRBV5-1	many	NA	14	TRBJ2-5	TGCGCCAGCAGCTTCCCCGGGTCAGAAGAGACCCAGTACTTC	CASSFPGSEETQYF
TRBV14	few	NA	12	TRBJ2-1	TGTGCCAGCAGCCAACAACTCGGTGAGCAGTTCTTC	CASSQQLGEQFF
TRBV20-1	many	TRBD2	14	TRBJ2-1	TGCAGTGCCAGACGGCGGGAGTTAGATAATGAGCAGTTCTTC	CSARRRELDNEQFF
TRBV3-1	many	NA	18	TRBJ1-5	TGTGCCAGCAGCCAAGGGGCCAGGGGCGGTCGAAGCAATCAGCCCCAGCATTTT	CASSQGARGGRSNQPQHF
TRBV3-1	many	NA	13	TRBJ2-1	TGTGCCAGCAGCCAAGCCAACAGGAGGGGGCAGTTCTTC	CASSQANRRGQFF
TRBV12-3/TRBV12-4	many	TRBD2	13	TRBJ2-1	TGTGCCAGCAGTTCACTAGCGATCAATGAGCAGTTCTTC	CASSSLAINEQFF